Below are 30 T cell receptor beta chains sequenced from a single sample in a study of CD4 T cells in relation to SARS-CoV-2 and coronaviruses. This table comes from immunoSEQ multiplex PCR, and its TCRdb copy is limited to in-frame clones, with some not included. The table records more than 15,000 clones, around 73% of them present only once. Their antigens are not known. Unexposed donor CD4+ T cells date from 2011-2018, before the COVID-19 pandemic. CD4+ T cells were isolated from the cells after about nine days of culture. Sequenced: CD4+ T cells from PBMCs, cultured in vitro. Source of these receptors: a human donor in good health.

This clone turned up a few times. The chain employs TRBV7-8 and TRBJ2-7; D gene uncertain. Germline assignment: CDR1 SGHVS and CDR2 FQNEAQ. The CDR3 runs to 12 residues. The V and J ends lost 5 bases and 6 bases respectively, with 11 bases between them. CDR3 nucleotide sequence: TGTGCCAGCAGCATCAGGACCCCCGAGCAGTACTTC. It translates to CASSIRTPEQYF.

V gene TRBV7-9 combines with J gene TRBJ1-1; 8 bases align to TRBD1. The V gene end was trimmed by 5 bases and the J gene end by 6 bases; junction bases not matched to a gene: 8. There are 14 residues in the CDR3. CDR1 is SEHNR and CDR2 is FQNEAQ in the germline V gene (reference sequence). DNA for the CDR3: TGTGCCAGCAGCCCCGGGACAGGAAACGCTGAAGCTTTCTTT. Its translation is CASSPGTGNAEAFF.

A few counts support this clone. This sequence joins TRBV10-3 and TRBJ1-1; D is unclear. The germline V gene encodes CDR1 ENHRY and CDR2 SYGVKD. The CDR3 consists of 14 residues. Trimming removed 7 bases at V and 0 bases at J, with 12 bases between. The CDR3 sequence: CAITPGLMNTEAFF. In nucleotides, the CDR3 is TGTGCCATCACACCCGGACTGATGAACACTGAAGCTTTCTTT.

The chain carries TRBV14 and TRBJ1-2, with D perhaps matching TRBD1 (6 bases). Germline V lookup: CDR1 SGHDN, CDR2 FVKESK. There are 15 residues in the CDR3. Trimming took off 3 bases at V and 1 base at J, with 12 bases between the two ends. Here the CDR3 DNA reads TGTGCCAGCAGCCATTGGGACACCCTTAACTATGGCTACACCTTC. It codes for CASSHWDTLNYGYTF. Using reference TRBV14 and TRBJ1-2 for the parts outside the CDR3, the full variable domain is EAGVTQFPSHSVIEKGQTVTLRCDPISGHDNLYWYRRVMGKEIKFLLHFVKESKQDESGMPNNRFLAERTGGTYSTLKVQPAELEDSGVYFCASSHWDTLNYGYTFGSGTRLTVV.

The V and J genes are TRBV12-3 or TRBV12-4 and TRBJ2-7; 7 bases line up with TRBD1. There are 13 residues in the CDR3. With V trimmed by 7 bases and J by 3 bases, 6 bases remained unmatched. The chain's CDR3 is CASTPTGYYEQYF. CDR3 bases: TGTGCCAGCACTCCGACAGGGTACTACGAGCAGTACTTC.

V and J are TRBV6-5 and TRBJ1-5; D is undetermined. The CDR3 totals 14 residues. CDR1 is MNHEY and CDR2 is SVGAGI in the germline V gene. V gave up 5 bases and J gave up 3 bases, with 11 bases separating them. Here the CDR3 DNA reads TGTGCCAGCAGTCTTAATACTATCAATCAGCCCCAGCATTTT. Translation gives CASSLNTINQPQHF.

The V and J genes are TRBV4-1 and TRBJ2-2, with a tentative D call TRBD1 (5 bases). Trimming removed 4 bases at V and 1 base at J, with 7 bases between. The CDR3 is 14 residues long. Germline values: CDR1 MGHRA, CDR2 YSYEKL. As DNA, the CDR3 is TGCGCCAGCAGCCGCGACAGGAACACCGGGGAGCTGTTTTTT. The encoded protein is CASSRDRNTGELFF.

This chain uses TRBV3-1 (or the pseudogene TRBV3-2) with TRBJ2-1; 12 bases are a match to TRBD2. V shed 0 bases and J 7 bases; nucleotides not matched to a gene: 4. The CDR3 covers 16 residues. Germline values: CDR1 LGHDT, CDR2 YNNKEL (reference sequence). CDR3 loop: CASSQDTGLAGNEQFF. CDR3 bases: TGTGCCAGCAGCCAAGATACAGGACTAGCGGGGAATGAGCAGTTCTTC.

This clone came up a few times. V usage is TRBV29-1 and J usage is TRBJ1-2; the D gene is possibly TRBD1 (5 bases). Germline CDR1 and CDR2: SQVTM and ANQGSEA. Deletions cut 7 bases from V and 5 bases from J, with 14 bases between. The CDR3 is 12 residues long. CDR3 loop: CSAGTGDYGYTF. The CDR3 bases are TGCAGCGCTGGCACGGGGGATTATGGCTACACCTTC.

The CDR3 here is CAISESSYATYEQYF. CDR3 DNA sequence: TGTGCCATCAGTGAGTCTTCCTATGCGACCTACGAGCAGTACTTC. This chain links TRBV10-3 with TRBJ2-7, with D uncertain. CDR1 is ENHRY, CDR2 SYGVKD, per germline. The V gene lost 0 bases and the J gene lost 2 bases, with 11 bases spanning the gap. The CDR3 runs 15 residues.

This chain connects TRBV3-1 (or the pseudogene TRBV3-2) to TRBJ1-6; D is perhaps TRBD1 (6 bases). V lost 6 bases and J 5 bases, leaving 11 bases between the germline ends. CDR1 and CDR2 (germline): LGHDT, YNNKEL (reference sequence). The CDR3 runs to 14 residues. The CDR3 sequence: CASSSGQNNSPLHF. The CDR3 DNA sequence: TGTGCCAGCAGTTCCGGACAGAATAATTCACCCCTCCACTTT.

The rearrangement uses TRBV19 and TRBJ2-7; 7 nucleotides align to TRBD1. This CDR3 has 13 residues. The J segment lost 7 bases and the V segment lost 5 bases, leaving 8 bases of the junction unmatched. The germline V gene has CDR1 LNHDA and CDR2 SQIVND (reference sequence). CDR3 protein: CASSATGVGEQYF. The CDR3 DNA reads as TGTGCCAGTAGTGCTACAGGGGTTGGGGAGCAGTACTTC.

The genes are TRBV18 and TRBJ1-1; no clear D. Trimming shortened V by 6 bases and J by 3 bases, and 8 bases separated the two germline ends. This CDR3 comprises 12 residues. Looked up from germline, CDR1 is KGHSH and CDR2 is LQKENI. Here the CDR3 DNA reads TGTGCCAGCTCTTTCGGGGACACTGAAGCTTTCTTT. Translating it yields CASSFGDTEAFF. Full variable domain (outside the CDR3, taken from reference TRBV18 and TRBJ1-1): NAGVMQNPRHLVRRRGQEARLRCSPMKGHSHVYWYRQLPEEGLKFMVYLQKENIIDESGMPKERFSAEFPKEGPSILRIQQVVRGDSAAYFCASSFGDTEAFFGQGTRLTVV.

The J gene is TRBJ2-5, the V gene TRBV6-5; 8 nucleotides line up with TRBD1. Trimming cost V 6 bases and J 4 bases; bases outside gene matches: 7. The CDR3 contains 14 residues. Germline CDR1 is MNHEY and CDR2 is SVGAGI. The CDR3 nucleotides read TGTGCCAGCAGCCTACAGGGGGATGGAGAGACCCAGTACTTC. Amino acid sequence: CASSLQGDGETQYF.

The count of this clone is one. This sequence joins TRBV9 and TRBJ2-1; D gene unclear. Germline V gives CDR1 SGDLS, CDR2 YYNGEE. There are 14 residues in the CDR3. V dropped 4 bases and J dropped 9 bases, with 17 bases sitting between them. CDR3 bases: TGTGCCAGCAGCCCTAACGACCGGGCCTCTGAGCAGTTCTTC. Amino acids: CASSPNDRASEQFF. The full variable domain, in which reference TRBV9 and TRBJ2-1 provide the parts outside the CDR3, is DSGVTQTPKHLITATGQRVTLRCSPRSGDLSVYWYQQSLDQGLQFLIQYYNGEERAKGNILERFSAQQFPDLHSELNLSSLELGDSALYFCASSPNDRASEQFFGPGTRLTVL.

V and J are TRBV11-2 and TRBJ2-2; no reliable D call. The germline gives CDR1 SGHAT, CDR2 FQNNGV. Trimming took 5 bases from V and 7 from J, leaving 11 bases between them. The CDR3 sequence is 13 residues long. In DNA form, the CDR3 reads TGTGCCAGCAGCAACCAGTACGGCGGGGAGCTGTTTTTT. Its protein is CASSNQYGGELFF.

Here the CDR3 DNA reads TGCAGCGTTGGACAGGGGTCAGGAGATACGCAGTATTTT. It codes for CSVGQGSGDTQYF. The rearrangement links TRBV29-1 to TRBJ2-3, with 8 bases lining up with TRBD1. CDR3 size: 13 residues. V shed 4 bases and J 5 bases; nucleotides not matched to a gene: 5. Germline assignment: CDR1 SQVTM and CDR2 ANQGSEA.

The chain combines TRBV30 with TRBJ2-2, with D possibly called TRBD1 or TRBD2 (6 bases each). The CDR3 is made up of 15 amino acids. CDR1 is GTSNPN, CDR2 SVGIG, per germline (reference sequence). V was cut by 0 bases and J by 4 bases, with 12 bases left in between. The CDR3 DNA reads as TGTGCCTGGAGTGTAACGGGGGCGAGCACCGGGGAGCTGTTTTTT. The encoded protein is CAWSVTGASTGELFF.

The table lists this clone with a few counts. The chain employs TRBV19 and TRBJ2-7, with 8 bases that match TRBD1. The CDR3 runs to 15 residues. Trimming took 5 bases from V and 6 from J; bases not matched to a gene: 12. The germline gives CDR1 LNHDA, CDR2 SQIVND (reference sequence). CDR3 region: CASSYGDGQGFEQYF. The CDR3 DNA is TGTGCCAGTAGTTACGGTGACGGACAGGGATTCGAGCAGTACTTC.

The CDR3, as DNA: TGTGCCATCGAGAATGCGGATGAGCAGTTCTTC. Its translation is CAIENADEQFF. The chain employs TRBV10-3 and TRBJ2-1; D unclear. The CDR3 is 11 residues long. Trimming stripped 8 bases from V and 8 bases from J, with 10 bases between. CDR1 is ENHRY and CDR2 is SYGVKD in the germline V gene.

The table lists this clone with a count of one. The genes are TRBV5-1 and TRBJ2-3; no reliable D call. Germline V CDR1 and CDR2: SGHRS, YFSETQ. This CDR3 is built from 16 residues. Trimming stripped 3 bases from V and 0 bases from J, with 14 bases between. The CDR3: CASSSSGSTSTDTQYF. DNA for the CDR3: TGCGCCAGCAGCTCATCCGGCTCTACTAGCACAGATACGCAGTATTTT. The full variable domain, in which reference TRBV5-1 and TRBJ2-3 provide the parts outside the CDR3, is KAGVTQTPRYLIKTRGQQVTLSCSPISGHRSVSWYQQTPGQGLQFLFEYFSETQRNKGNFPGRFSGRQFSNSRSEMNVSTLELGDSALYLCASSSSGSTSTDTQYFGPGTRLTVL.

The gene calls are TRBV30 and TRBJ1-6, with D possibly being TRBD1 (5 bases). Germline values: CDR1 GTSNPN, CDR2 SVGIG (reference sequence). Trimming removed 0 bases at V and 10 bases at J, with 13 bases between. The CDR3 is made up of 14 amino acids. The CDR3 protein is CAWSVLGRRSPLHF. The CDR3 DNA is TGTGCCTGGAGTGTACTGGGGCGCCGGTCACCCCTCCACTTT.

The rearrangement joins TRBV25-1 to TRBJ2-3; 9 bases map to TRBD2. Germline CDR1 MGHDK, CDR2 SYGVNS. The CDR3 loop spans 16 amino acids. J lost 0 bases, V lost 1 base, and 2 bases had no gene match. The CDR3 spells CASSELAGASTDTQYF. The CDR3 DNA follows: TGTGCCAGCAGTGAATTAGCGGGAGCTAGCACAGATACGCAGTATTTT.

The V gene is TRBV7-9, the J gene TRBJ2-2, with D perhaps TRBD1 or TRBD2 (5 bases each). The germline gives CDR1 SEHNR, CDR2 FQNEAQ (reference sequence). V dropped 3 bases and J dropped 2 bases, with 13 bases sitting between them. The CDR3 has 16 residues. CDR3 residues: CASSFSGTGNTGELFF. CDR3 sequence (DNA): TGTGCCAGCAGCTTTTCCGGGACGGGTAACACCGGGGAGCTGTTTTTT.

The chain is built from TRBV2 and TRBJ2-7, with D hard to call. Germline V gene lookup returns CDR1 SNHLY and CDR2 FYNNEI. This CDR3 is built from 11 residues. V was trimmed by 5 bases and J by 4 bases, leaving 6 bases between them. In DNA, the CDR3 is TGTGCCAGCAGTCAAATATACGAGCAGTACTTC. Its translation is CASSQIYEQYF.

The chain uses TRBV10-1 and TRBJ2-1, with D perhaps TRBD1 (5 bases). This CDR3 has 15 amino acids. Trimming took off 4 bases at V and 7 bases at J, with 17 bases between the two ends. Germline-derived CDR1 and CDR2 are WNHNN and SYGVQD (reference sequence). The CDR3 loop is CASSGGTTSKNEQFF. CDR3 bases: TGCGCCAGCAGTGGGGGCACGACGTCCAAGAATGAGCAGTTCTTC.

This chain connects TRBV4-2 to TRBJ2-5; D is undetermined. The CDR3 extends over 15 amino acids. The V gene's germline CDR1 is LGHNA and CDR2 YNFKEQ. V lost 7 bases, J lost 2 bases, and 17 bases lay in between. CDR3 protein: CASNLLAVRQETQYF. The DNA of the CDR3 is TGTGCCAGCAACCTGCTCGCGGTCCGGCAAGAGACCCAGTACTTC.

J is TRBJ2-3 and V is TRBV10-3; 9 nucleotides agree with TRBD2. The CDR3 runs to 15 residues. Germline V lookup: CDR1 ENHRY, CDR2 SYGVKD. With 2 bases clipped from V and 3 bases from J, the junction kept 3 bases outside the gene matches. The CDR3 spells CAISELAGQTDTQYF. The CDR3 DNA sequence: TGTGCCATCAGTGAGCTAGCGGGACAAACAGATACGCAGTATTTT.

The rearrangement joins TRBV28 to TRBJ1-1; 7 bases align to TRBD1. The trim removed 4 bases at V and 10 bases at J, leaving 9 bases unmatched. CDR3 length equals 13 residues. Per the germline V gene, CDR1 is MDHEN and CDR2 is SYDVKM. The DNA of the CDR3 is TGTGCCAGCAGTTCTTTTATAACAGGGGTAGCTTTCTTT. Amino acid sequence: CASSSFITGVAFF.

The V call is TRBV3-1 (or the pseudogene TRBV3-2), the J call TRBJ2-7; 10 bases line up with TRBD2. Germline assignment: CDR1 LGHDT and CDR2 YNNKEL (reference sequence). The ends lost 2 bases at V and 4 bases at J; junction bases unmatched: 5. The CDR3 covers 15 residues. The chain's CDR3 is CASSQWASGSYEQYF. The DNA of the CDR3 is TGTGCCAGCAGCCAATGGGCTAGCGGGAGTTACGAGCAGTACTTC.